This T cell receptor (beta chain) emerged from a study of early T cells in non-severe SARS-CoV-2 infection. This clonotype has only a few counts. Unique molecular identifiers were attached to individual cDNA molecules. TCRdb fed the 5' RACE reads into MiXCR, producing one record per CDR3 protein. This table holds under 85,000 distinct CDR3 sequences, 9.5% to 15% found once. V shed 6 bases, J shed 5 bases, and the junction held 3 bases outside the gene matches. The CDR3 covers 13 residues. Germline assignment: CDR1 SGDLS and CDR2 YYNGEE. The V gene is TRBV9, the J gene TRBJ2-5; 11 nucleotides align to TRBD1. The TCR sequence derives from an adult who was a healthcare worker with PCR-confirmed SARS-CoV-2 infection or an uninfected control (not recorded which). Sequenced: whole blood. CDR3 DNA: TGTGCCAGCACTCGGACAGGGGGCGAGACCCAGTACTTC. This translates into CASTRTGGETQYF.